The 31 T cell receptor beta chains presented below share a single source sample, sequenced in a study of patients and donors after allogeneic stem cell transplantation (dated by TCRdb to between 2020 and 2021). Libraries were made using RT-PCR. Sequencing was carried out with a NextSeq 550. TCRdb passed the public sequencing reads through fastp at Q25 and MiXCR, retaining productive beta sequences. For every CDR3 protein sequence, its rows merge into one entry that carries the most common genes and DNA. Here the sample has about 410,000 distinct CDR3 sequences; 16% occur a single time. The ten largest clones capture less than 9.5% of the sample. Sequences were obtained from blood, either unsorted or a sorted T cell fraction (not recorded which). The receptors originated from a human donor who was either an allogeneic HSCT recipient or a stem cell or donor lymphocyte infusion donor (not recorded which). It is not recorded whose cells these are; they may come from a transplant donor.

The chain is built from TRBV12-3 or TRBV12-4 and TRBJ2-3; D ambiguous. The ends were cut back, 4 bases at V and 4 bases at J, with 6 bases in the middle. CDR3 length equals 12 residues. As DNA, the CDR3 is TGTGCCAGCAGTTGGGTCCCAGATACGCAGTATTTT. Translation gives CASSWVPDTQYF.

In this sample, this clonotype turned up a few times. The chain is built from TRBV19 and TRBJ1-5; D not resolved. CDR3 length equals 14 residues. Germline V gives CDR1 LNHDA, CDR2 SQIVND (reference sequence). The V gene lost 0 bases and the J gene lost 3 bases, with 6 bases spanning the gap. The CDR3 reads CASSIEQNNQPQHF. Written as DNA, the CDR3 is TGTGCCAGTAGTATAGAACAGAACAATCAGCCCCAGCATTTT. The whole variable domain, remainder taken from reference TRBV19 and TRBJ1-5, is DGGITQSPKYLFRKEGQNVTLSCEQNLNHDAMYWYRQDPGQGLRLIYYSQIVNDFQKGDIAEGYSVSREKKESFPLTVTSAQKNPTAFYLCASSIEQNNQPQHFGDGTRLSIL.

This clonotype was detected a few times. The chain has TRBV18 and TRBJ1-1; D might be TRBD1 (5 bases). This CDR3 spans 13 amino acids. Germline CDR1 and CDR2: KGHSH and LQKENI. Trimming removed 6 bases from V and 2 bases from J, with 10 bases in between. The CDR3 DNA reads TGTGCCAGCTCCCACGACAGAAACACTGAAGCTTTCTTT. Translated: CASSHDRNTEAFF.

The chain carries TRBV12-3 or TRBV12-4 and TRBJ1-5; possible D gene TRBD1, 5 bases. With 5 bases removed from V and 7 bases from J, the gap between germline ends came to 21 bases. The CDR3 has 16 residues. CDR3 loop: CASSPRDSSAGQPQHF. For the CDR3, the DNA is TGTGCCAGCAGTCCTCGGGACTCCTCAGCAGGGCAGCCCCAGCATTTT.

This clonotype was found a few times. The rearrangement joins TRBV7-9 to TRBJ2-7, with 11 bases that match TRBD2. Germline assignment: CDR1 SEHNR and CDR2 FQNEAQ (reference sequence). This CDR3 is 16 amino acids long. V dropped 1 base and J dropped 0; count of bases not matched to a gene: 2. DNA for the CDR3: TGTGCCAGCAGCTTAGGGACTAGCGGGTTCTCCTACGAGCAGTACTTC. Protein sequence: CASSLGTSGFSYEQYF.

This clonotype was counted only a few times. This chain links TRBV14 with TRBJ2-1; no definite D call. The V end lost 6 bases, the J end lost 8 bases, and 17 bases lay between the germline ends. CDR1 SGHDN and CDR2 FVKESK come from the germline V gene. The CDR3 loop spans 14 amino acids. In DNA form, the CDR3 reads TGTGCCAGCAGTCCGAAGTATTTTGGCGATGAGCAGTTCTTC. Residues: CASSPKYFGDEQFF.

There are a few counts of this clonotype. V usage is TRBV5-1 and J usage is TRBJ2-6, with D perhaps TRBD1 (5 bases). The CDR3 loop spans 17 amino acids. V dropped 2 bases and J dropped 1 base, with 13 bases sitting between them. CDR1 is SGHRS, CDR2 YFSETQ, per germline. CDR3 in DNA: TGCGCCAGCAGCTTTGGACACGGAGAGTCTGGGGCCAACGTCCTGACTTTC. Translating gives CASSFGHGESGANVLTF.

J is TRBJ1-1 and V is TRBV20-1; D remains unclear. Looked up from germline, CDR1 is DFQATT and CDR2 is SNEGSKA (reference sequence). V was clipped by 6 bases and J by 4 bases, with 15 bases between them. The CDR3 extends over 13 amino acids. This CDR3 is CSAPRSGGTEAFF. In DNA form, the CDR3 reads TGCAGTGCCCCCCGGTCCGGAGGCACTGAAGCTTTCTTT.

This clonotype was detected ten times or more. The chain combines TRBV29-1 with TRBJ2-4; D gene unclear. The germline gives CDR1 SQVTM, CDR2 ANQGSEA. The CDR3 covers 12 residues. V lost 7 bases, J lost 9 bases, and 16 bases lay in between. CDR3 nucleotide sequence: TGCAGCGGCCTAACGGACCGTAGCATTCAGTACTTC. This sequence encodes CSGLTDRSIQYF. The entire variable domain, with the rest obtained from reference TRBV29-1 and TRBJ2-4, is as follows: SAVISQKPSRDICQRGTSLTIQCQVDSQVTMMFWYRQQPGQSLTLIATANQGSEATYESGFVIDKFPISRPNLTFSTLTVSNMSPEDSSIYLCSGLTDRSIQYFGAGTRLSVL.

This clonotype appeared a few times. V and J are TRBV4-3 and TRBJ1-5; D uncertain. Germline lookup yields CDR1 LGHNA and CDR2 YSLEER. The CDR3 contains 16 residues. V was trimmed by 2 bases and J by 11 bases, leaving 22 bases between them. CDR3 loop: CASSQTYSSLVRAQHF. In DNA, the CDR3 is TGCGCCAGCAGCCAAACATACAGTTCCCTAGTGAGGGCCCAGCATTTT.

This clonotype was counted many times. The chain recombines TRBV9 with TRBJ2-7; no definite D call. V dropped 0 bases and J dropped 0 bases, with 7 bases sitting between them. The germline V gene has CDR1 SGDLS and CDR2 YYNGEE. The CDR3 is made up of 14 amino acids. The CDR3 here is CASSVEGSSYEQYF. The CDR3 DNA reads TGTGCCAGCAGCGTAGAAGGCAGCTCCTACGAGCAGTACTTC.

The chain recombines TRBV12-3 or TRBV12-4 with TRBJ2-2, with 9 bases aligning to TRBD2. CDR3 length: 15 residues. Losses at the gene ends were 6 bases for V and 0 bases for J; bases not matched to a gene: 2. CDR3: CASRGLAPNTGELFF. CDR3 nucleotide sequence: TGTGCCAGCAGGGGACTAGCCCCGAACACCGGGGAGCTGTTTTTT.

This clonotype showed up just a few times. This chain connects TRBV9 to TRBJ2-7, with 7 bases fitting TRBD2. The V gene end was trimmed by 0 bases and the J gene end by 1 base; junction bases not matched to a gene: 4. The CDR3 is made up of 15 amino acids. Germline CDR1 reads SGDLS; CDR2 reads YYNGEE. The CDR3 here is CASSVGGGRSYEQYF. The CDR3 DNA reads as TGTGCCAGCAGCGTAGGCGGGGGAAGGTCCTACGAGCAGTACTTC.

This clonotype has at least ten counts. The gene calls are TRBV6-1 and TRBJ2-3; 9 bases match TRBD2. Germline V gene sequence: CDR1 MNHNS, CDR2 SASEGT. The CDR3 is 13 residues long. The DNA of the CDR3 is TGTGCGTCGGCGGGGGGGCTGAGAGATACGCAGTATTTT. The encoded protein is CASAGGLRDTQYF.

The chain has TRBV20-1 and TRBJ1-2, with D uncertain. The CDR3 totals 13 residues. Germline CDR1 reads DFQATT; CDR2 reads SNEGSKA (reference sequence). V lost 0 bases and J 0 bases, leaving 5 bases between the germline ends. The CDR3: CSARDVANYGYTF. CDR3 coding DNA: TGCAGTGCTAGAGATGTCGCTAACTATGGCTACACCTTC.

The chain combines TRBV6-1 with TRBJ2-1; weak D call: TRBD2 (5 bases). The germline V gene encodes CDR1 MNHNS and CDR2 SASEGT. Trimming removed 6 bases from V and 0 bases from J, with 12 bases in between. The CDR3 sequence is 15 residues long. The CDR3 DNA is TGTGCCAGCAGGGCTAGCCCCAGCTCCTACAATGAGCAGTTCTTC. This encodes CASRASPSSYNEQFF.

This clonotype was seen a handful of times. The genes are TRBV30 and TRBJ2-6; no clear D gene. The CDR3 has 17 amino acids. The V gene lost 6 bases and the J gene lost 0 bases, with 18 bases spanning the gap. Germline V CDR1 and CDR2: GTSNPN, SVGIG (reference sequence). The CDR3 DNA reads as TGTGCCTGTCATCAAGAGAGGATTAACTCTGGGGCCAACGTCCTGACTTTC. This codes for CACHQERINSGANVLTF.

J is TRBJ2-3 and V is TRBV6-6; D call uncertain. The CDR3 length is 10 residues. Germline loops: CDR1 MNHNY, CDR2 SVGAGI (reference sequence). Trimming shortened V by 6 bases and J by 7 bases, and 5 bases separated the two germline ends. The CDR3 DNA reads as TGTGCCAGCAGGCGCAATACGCAGTATTTT. This gives the protein CASRRNTQYF.

The chain is built from TRBV4-1 and TRBJ2-3, with D unresolved. The germline gives CDR1 MGHRA, CDR2 YSYEKL. V was cut by 1 base and J by 8 bases, with 22 bases left in between. The CDR3 has 17 residues. CDR3 protein: CASSQVTTNQKDGTQYF. CDR3 sequence (DNA): TGCGCCAGCAGCCAAGTAACTACCAATCAAAAGGACGGTACGCAGTATTTT.

The chain is built from TRBV12-3 or TRBV12-4 and TRBJ1-5; possible D gene TRBD1, 5 bases. The CDR3 is 15 amino acids. Trimming removed 6 bases at V and 9 bases at J, with 21 bases between. CDR3 sequence: CASSQLRDLNRPQHF. The CDR3 DNA sequence: TGTGCCAGCAGCCAACTTCGGGACCTGAACCGGCCCCAGCATTTT.

This clonotype was observed a handful of times. The V gene is TRBV20-1, the J gene TRBJ2-3; D is possibly TRBD2 (5 bases). The V gene lost 7 bases and the J gene lost 5 bases, with 19 bases spanning the gap. Germline loops: CDR1 DFQATT, CDR2 SNEGSKA (reference sequence). CDR3 length equals 14 residues. CDR3 loop: CSVVPRSRGDTQYF. In DNA, the CDR3 is TGCAGTGTTGTGCCTCGCTCCCGGGGAGATACGCAGTATTTT.

This chain joins TRBV5-1 and TRBJ2-1, with 7 bases matching TRBD1. Trimming at V came to 4 bases and at J to 7 bases, leaving 8 bases not matched to a gene. The germline gives CDR1 SGHRS, CDR2 YFSETQ. The CDR3 sequence is 14 residues long. The CDR3 sequence: CASSPGTVSNEQFF. CDR3 sequence (DNA): TGCGCCAGCAGCCCTGGGACAGTAAGTAATGAGCAGTTCTTC.

The rearrangement uses TRBV5-6 and TRBJ2-2; D is possibly TRBD2 (6 bases). Trimming removed 5 bases at V and 5 bases at J, with 16 bases between. Germline values: CDR1 SGHDT, CDR2 YYEEEE. The CDR3 is 15 amino acids. CDR3 protein: CASSPGLLNTGELFF. The CDR3 DNA is TGTGCCAGCAGTCCGGGACTCTTAAATACCGGGGAGCTGTTTTTT. Full variable domain (outside the CDR3, taken from reference TRBV5-6 and TRBJ2-2): DAGVTQSPTHLIKTRGQQVTLRCSPKSGHDTVSWYQQALGQGPQFIFQYYEEEERQRGNFPDRFSGHQFPNYSSELNVNALLLGDSALYLCASSPGLLNTGELFFGEGSRLTVL.

The chain links TRBV12-3 or TRBV12-4 to TRBJ1-2, with no clear D. This CDR3 is built from 12 residues. The ends were cut back, 7 bases at V and 8 bases at J, with 14 bases in the middle. The CDR3 DNA sequence: TGTGCCAGCACAACGAGGACCGGGGGCTACACCTTC. This encodes CASTTRTGGYTF.

This chain uses TRBV2 with TRBJ2-2; D might be TRBD1 (6 bases). CDR1 and CDR2 (germline): SNHLY, FYNNEI. V was shortened by 7 bases and J by 1 base, with 7 bases between the two germline ends. This CDR3 has 13 residues. CDR3 in amino acids: CASMGQNTGELFF. CDR3 nucleotide sequence: TGTGCCAGCATGGGACAGAACACCGGGGAGCTGTTTTTT.

V gene TRBV7-9 combines with J gene TRBJ2-7; D not resolved. CDR1 and CDR2 (germline): SEHNR, FQNEAQ (reference sequence). The germline V and J ends were trimmed by 1 base and 5 bases, with 6 bases remaining between them. The CDR3 runs to 12 residues. CDR3 sequence: CASSLGPDEQYF. The CDR3 DNA reads as TGTGCCAGCAGCTTAGGTCCTGACGAGCAGTACTTC.

This clonotype was seen only a few times. This chain uses TRBV4-1 with TRBJ2-1; 14 bases are shared with TRBD2. The CDR3 has 18 amino acids. V was clipped by 4 bases and J by 10 bases; unmatched bases: 15. Germline CDR1 reads MGHRA; CDR2 reads YSYEKL. The CDR3 DNA sequence: TGCGCCAGCAGCCCAAAGACCCCCGGGACTAGCGGGAGTTGGGAGCAGTTCTTC. It codes for CASSPKTPGTSGSWEQFF.

In this sample, this clonotype turned up a few times. The V and J genes are TRBV5-1 and TRBJ2-1, with a possible D match to TRBD2 (5 bases). V lost 2 bases and J 10 bases, leaving 13 bases between the germline ends. Germline lookup yields CDR1 SGHRS and CDR2 YFSETQ. The CDR3 is 13 residues long. The CDR3: CASSLARAREQFF. The CDR3 nucleotides are TGCGCCAGCAGCTTAGCGCGGGCGAGGGAGCAGTTCTTC.

This clonotype occurred a few times. The rearrangement joins TRBV5-1 to TRBJ2-7; 7 nucleotides align to TRBD1. Germline V CDR1 and CDR2: SGHRS, YFSETQ. The CDR3 consists of 15 residues. V gave up 0 bases and J gave up 8 bases; unmatched junction bases: 11. The CDR3 sequence is CASSLEGQPFVQQYF. CDR3 DNA: TGCGCCAGCAGCTTGGAGGGACAGCCGTTTGTCCAGCAGTACTTC. Full variable domain (outside the CDR3, taken from reference TRBV5-1 and TRBJ2-7): KAGVTQTPRYLIKTRGQQVTLSCSPISGHRSVSWYQQTPGQGLQFLFEYFSETQRNKGNFPGRFSGRQFSNSRSEMNVSTLELGDSALYLCASSLEGQPFVQQYFGPGTRLTVT.

This clonotype was seen a handful of times. The chain carries TRBV20-1 and TRBJ1-5; maybe TRBD1 (6 bases). V lost 3 bases and J lost 7, with 16 bases in between. Germline lookup yields CDR1 DFQATT and CDR2 SNEGSKA (reference sequence). The CDR3 is made up of 14 amino acids. CDR3 amino acids: CSASRRGREQPQHF. Here the CDR3 DNA reads TGCAGTGCTAGTCGTCGGGGGCGCGAACAGCCCCAGCATTTT.

At least ten counts were recorded for this clonotype. The chain uses TRBV7-9 and TRBJ1-4; unclear D gene. Germline CDR1 and CDR2: SEHNR and FQNEAQ (reference sequence). Trimming cost V 4 bases and J 7 bases, with 13 bases left between them. There are 14 residues in the CDR3. The CDR3 DNA is TGTGCCAGCAGCTCGAGCGGCGGCGGTGAAAAACTGTTTTTT. The encoded protein is CASSSSGGGEKLFF.